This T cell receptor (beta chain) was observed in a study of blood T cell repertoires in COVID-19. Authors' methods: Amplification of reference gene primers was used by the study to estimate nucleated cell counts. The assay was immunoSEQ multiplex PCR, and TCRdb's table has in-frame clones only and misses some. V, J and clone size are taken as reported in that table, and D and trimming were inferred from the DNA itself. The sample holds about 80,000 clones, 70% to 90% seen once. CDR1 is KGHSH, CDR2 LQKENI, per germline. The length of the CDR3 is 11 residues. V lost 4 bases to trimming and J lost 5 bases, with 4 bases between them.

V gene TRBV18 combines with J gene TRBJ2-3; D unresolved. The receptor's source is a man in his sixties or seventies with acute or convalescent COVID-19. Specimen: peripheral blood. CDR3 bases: TGTGCCAGCTCACTAGTAGATACGCAGTATTTT. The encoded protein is CASSLVDTQYF.